This TCR beta chain was captured in a study of CD4 T cells in relation to SARS-CoV-2 and coronaviruses. As for the study in general: After about nine days of antigen culture, PBMC TCR beta CDR3s were sequenced. Study-level results: Pre-pandemic and post-infection samples never came from the same donor.

The CDR3 is 15 residues long. Germline V gives CDR1 GTSNPN, CDR2 SVGIG (reference sequence). V lost 0 bases to trimming and J lost 4 bases; unmatched junction nucleotides: 7. As to this clone: Its antigen is undetermined.

CD4+ T cells from unexposed donors were obtained before the COVID-19 pandemic (2011-2018). The cells were cultured for 10 days before CD4+ T cells were isolated. Cells permitting, SARS-CoV-2 S/N and four cold-coronavirus spikes were tested on unexposed-donor CD4+ T cells. TCRdb's copy holds only in-frame clones and misses some; the assay was immunoSEQ multiplex PCR. This sample carries about 20,000 clones, around 80% of them seen once, and the ten largest clones take about 17%. The receptor was isolated from a human donor in good health. This chain joins TRBV30 and TRBJ2-7; 9 bases line up with TRBD2. What was sequenced was CD4+ T cells from PBMCs, cultured in vitro. CDR3 loop: CAWSVAGLARYEQYF. Here the CDR3 DNA reads TGTGCCTGGAGTGTAGCCGGACTAGCGCGGTACGAGCAGTACTTC.